This note documents a single T cell receptor (beta chain) sequence. CDR1 MDHEN and CDR2 SYDVKM come from the germline V gene. The V and J ends lost 7 bases and 4 bases, in that order; junction bases with no gene match: 5. The CDR3 runs to 14 residues. The data derive from a study of OX40 agonist ivuxolimab in advanced cancers. TCRdb keeps only in-frame clones here, not all; method: immunoSEQ multiplex PCR. The sample carries about 45,000 clones, around 87% recorded once. The sequencing here drew on CD4+ or CD8+ T cells sorted from blood, taken in a trial of the OX40 agonist ivuxolimab. The rearrangement uses TRBV28 and TRBJ1-5, with TRBD1 matching 9 bases. This sequence originates from an adult with an advanced solid tumor such as melanoma, head and neck, liver or kidney cancer. The CDR3 sequence: CASTLGQGNQPQHF. The CDR3 DNA is TGTGCCAGCACCTTAGGACAGGGGAATCAGCCCCAGCATTTT.